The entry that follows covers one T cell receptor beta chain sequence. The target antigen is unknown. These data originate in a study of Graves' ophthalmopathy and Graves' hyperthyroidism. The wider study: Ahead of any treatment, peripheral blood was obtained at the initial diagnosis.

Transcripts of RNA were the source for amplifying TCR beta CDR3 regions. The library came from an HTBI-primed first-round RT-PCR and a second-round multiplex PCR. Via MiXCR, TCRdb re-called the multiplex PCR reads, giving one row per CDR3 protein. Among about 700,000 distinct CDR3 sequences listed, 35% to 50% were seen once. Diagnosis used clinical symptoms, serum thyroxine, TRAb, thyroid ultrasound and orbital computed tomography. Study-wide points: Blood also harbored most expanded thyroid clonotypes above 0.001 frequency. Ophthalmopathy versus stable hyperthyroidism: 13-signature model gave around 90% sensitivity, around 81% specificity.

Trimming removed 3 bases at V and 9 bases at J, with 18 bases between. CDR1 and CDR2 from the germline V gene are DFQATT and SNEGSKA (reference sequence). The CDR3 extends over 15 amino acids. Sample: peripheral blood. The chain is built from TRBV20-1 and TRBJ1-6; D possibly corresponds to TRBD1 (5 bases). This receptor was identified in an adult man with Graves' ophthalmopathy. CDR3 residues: CSASDQGRLGSPLHF. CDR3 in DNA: TGCAGTGCTAGTGATCAGGGAAGGCTCGGTTCACCCCTCCACTTT.